Below, 12 T cell receptor beta chains from the same sample are listed, as sequenced in a study of blood T cells in healthy people across ages. With a J-beta primer mix and a sample-barcoded 5' primer, a second PCR ran about 7 to 11 cycles. Each CDR3 protein is one row after TCRdb ran MiXCR on the 5' RACE reads. Here the sample spans about 670,000 distinct CDR3 sequences, over 40% being singletons. The source material was blood. The receptors were sampled from a woman of 80 years or more in good health.

This clonotype was found once. The chain recombines TRBV7-2 with TRBJ1-6; TRBD1 might be the D (6 bases). Trimming left V 1 base short and J 7 bases short, with 23 bases between. CDR3 length: 19 amino acids. From germline, CDR1 is SGHTA and CDR2 FQGNSA. The CDR3 DNA reads TGTGCCAGCAGCTTAGAGGGGGGGGTAAATAACCCCGCGAATTCACCCCTCCACTTT. Encoded protein: CASSLEGGVNNPANSPLHF.

As regards this clonotype: This may come from a read error, since a much larger clone is one base off. The V call is TRBV6-1, the J call TRBJ2-5; the D is unclear. Germline values: CDR1 MNHNS, CDR2 SASEGT. The CDR3 is made up of 12 amino acids. CDR3 DNA sequence: TGTGCCAGCATGGGCAGCCAAGAGGCCCAGTACTTC. Amino acids: CASMGSQEAQYF.

The genes are TRBV12-3 or TRBV12-4 and TRBJ1-5, with a possible D match to TRBD1 (6 bases). CDR3 length: 14 residues. V lost 0 bases to trimming and J lost 5 bases, with 8 bases between them. CDR3 protein: CASSLADRYQPQHF. CDR3 bases: TGTGCCAGCAGTTTAGCGGACAGATATCAGCCCCAGCATTTT.

This clonotype has a count of ten or more. CDR3 bases: TGTGCCAGCAACCCACATAATAGCGGGGACTACGAGCAGTACTTC. As protein: CASNPHNSGDYEQYF. The V call is TRBV6-2 or TRBV6-3, the J call TRBJ2-7; 8 bases map to TRBD2. This CDR3 comprises 15 residues. V shed 7 bases and J 3 bases; nucleotides not matched to a gene: 11. In germline, CDR1 is MNHEY, CDR2 SVGEGT.

The genes are TRBV29-1 and TRBJ2-2, with D possibly matching TRBD1 (5 bases). The CDR3 loop spans 13 amino acids. V lost 5 bases and J 4 bases, leaving 11 bases between the germline ends. Germline loops: CDR1 SQVTM, CDR2 ANQGSEA. The CDR3 sequence: CSVSQGATGELFF. As DNA, the CDR3 is TGCAGCGTTTCACAAGGGGCCACCGGGGAGCTGTTTTTT.

V gene TRBV6-6 combines with J gene TRBJ1-2, with D possibly TRBD1 on 5 matching bases. The V end was cut by 7 bases, the J end by 7 bases, with 10 bases between. CDR1 and CDR2 (germline): MNHNY, SVGAGI (reference sequence). This CDR3 has 11 amino acids. The CDR3 here is CASNSGSGYTF. The CDR3 nucleotides read TGTGCCAGCAATTCAGGGAGTGGCTACACCTTC.

The chain joins TRBV20-1 to TRBJ2-3; 7 bases are a match to TRBD2. The germline gives CDR1 DFQATT, CDR2 SNEGSKA (reference sequence). Unmatched junction bases numbered 10, after V lost 5 bases and J lost 5 bases. The CDR3 is 14 residues long. CDR3 nucleotides: TGCAGTGCTCCTGAGCGGGGTCCGAGAGATACGCAGTATTTT. Residues: CSAPERGPRDTQYF.

Only one count was recorded for this clonotype. This may come from a read error, since a much larger clone is one base off. The V call is TRBV28, the J call TRBJ2-5; D uncertain. Gene TRBJ2-1 matches the end of the DNA better, so the J call may be wrong. The V gene's germline CDR1 is MDHEN and CDR2 SYDVKM. The CDR3 has 15 residues. The CDR3 loop is CASSLLDGFPETQFF. CDR3 in DNA: TGTGCCAGCAGTTTACTGGACGGATTCCCAGAGACCCAGTTCTTC.

This clonotype was seen more than once but under ten times. Compared with germline, one end of the junction differs, possibly owing to a read error. This chain connects TRBV28 to TRBJ1-6; the D gene is possibly TRBD1 (6 bases). This CDR3 is 14 amino acids long. The germline CDR1 and CDR2 sequences are MDHEN and SYDVKM. CDR3 sequence: CASGLEGGLSPLHF. DNA of the CDR3: TGTGCCAGCGGTTTGGAGGGGGGTTTGTCACCCCTCCACTTT. The full variable domain, its missing parts supplied by reference TRBV28 and TRBJ1-6, is DVKVTQSSRYLVKRTGEKVFLECVQDMDHENMFWYRQDPGLGLRLIYFSYDVKMKEKGDIPEGYSVSREKKERFSLILESASTNQTSMYLCASGLEGGLSPLHFGNGTRLTVT.

This chain joins TRBV27 and TRBJ2-5; 8 nucleotides match TRBD2. TRBJ2-7 matches the DNA end more closely, so the J call is doubtful. This CDR3 is built from 14 residues. Germline V gene data show CDR1 as MNHEY and CDR2 as SMNVEV (reference sequence). The CDR3 reads CASSSAPTSVEQYF. The CDR3 DNA is TGTGCCAGCTCATCAGCCCCGACTAGCGTCGAGCAGTACTTC.

This clonotype has at least ten counts. The CDR3 protein is CASSEVGLTDTQYF. The CDR3 DNA sequence: TGTGCCAGCAGTGAAGTAGGGCTCACAGATACGCAGTATTTT. This chain uses TRBV2 with TRBJ2-3; D gene unclear. Germline V gives CDR1 SNHLY, CDR2 FYNNEI. The V gene lost 1 base and the J gene lost 2 bases, with 7 bases spanning the gap. The length of the CDR3 is 14 residues.

The CDR3 sequence is CASRLTGRNEKLFF. CDR3 nucleotides: TGTGCCAGCAGGTTGACAGGTCGTAATGAAAAACTGTTTTTT. This chain links TRBV6-6 with TRBJ1-4; maybe TRBD1 (6 bases). Per germline, CDR1 MNHNY and CDR2 SVGAGI (reference sequence). V gave up 6 bases and J gave up 4 bases, with 12 bases separating them. The CDR3 sequence is 14 residues long.